The entry that follows covers one TCR beta chain sequence. No antigen is known for it. No base qualities exist here, and no much larger clone lies one base off it. The donors were included in the validation cohort of some 110 subjects, a group kept apart from the approximately 650-subject first cohort. This sample was included in a study of cytomegalovirus exposure and HLA in healthy donors (dated by TCRdb to about 2017). Looking at the study overall: According to a later analysis, one platform produced both the roughly 130 validation repertoires and the roughly 650 repertoires of the first cohort. The study aimed to test whether signatures of past pathogen exposure could be identified by cataloging public T cell receptors. Besides the first cohort of hundreds of subjects, a separate validation cohort made up of around 120 different subjects was used. To predict cytomegalovirus infection status, the study combined high-throughput TCR immunosequencing, statistical association of individual TCRs with disease status, and machine learning. Overall results and qualifications from the work: It was suggested by the authors that the approach could potentially be generalized to other disease states and immunological phenotypes. All 120 or so repertoires were used to score co-occurrence in the validation cohort in a later analysis, because that analysis had no HLA typing for the cohort. Most TCR sequences were observed very rarely across donors, whereas some public TCRs were present in many individuals. In both the original and validation cohorts, the classifier was reported to diagnose cytomegalovirus status with high specificity and sensitivity. A few of the identified cytomegalovirus-associated TCR beta chains were confirmed in vitro to be specific for cytomegalovirus antigens. A total of some 180 TCR beta chains were listed by the study as associated with cytomegalovirus. Subsequent analysis determined that TCRs grouped into clusters in the first cohort also showed a tendency toward co-occurrence across the 90 to 150 validation repertoires, and 85% to 95% of cluster scores exceeded 0.

The CDR3 measures 15 amino acids from cysteine to phenylalanine. The CDR3 DNA has 45 bases and is translated from base 1. According to the germline V gene (reference sequence), CDR1 reads GTSNPN and CDR2 reads SVGIG. V and J are truncated by 1 base and 8 bases respectively, leaving an intervening sequence of 18 bases. Receptor libraries were prepared by the immunoSEQ multiplex PCR assay. In the paper's pipeline: A statistical classification framework was developed to diagnose cytomegalovirus status using the catalog of TCR beta chain sequences. Drawn from immuneACCESS, this table holds only the in-frame rearrangements with V and J called that TCRdb kept. Clones are partly lost; checked studies trace under half to an unresolved V gene and leave the rest unexplained. Clonal size and the V and J genes are those of that table, whereas D and trimming came from the DNA. The sample data list approximately 150,000 clones, and roughly 89% of these were observed just once. Clones ranked in the top ten supply more than 2.5% of the sample.

The TCR comes from a young woman in good health and CMV-seropositive. The sequenced sample was PBMCs. The chain is made from TRBV30 and TRBJ2-1; the D gene is perhaps TRBD2, from 6 matching bases. At the DNA level, the sequence is TGTGCCTGGAGTGCAGTGCGCTCATCGGGGGATGAGCAGTTCTTC. Translation gives CAWSAVRSSGDEQFF.